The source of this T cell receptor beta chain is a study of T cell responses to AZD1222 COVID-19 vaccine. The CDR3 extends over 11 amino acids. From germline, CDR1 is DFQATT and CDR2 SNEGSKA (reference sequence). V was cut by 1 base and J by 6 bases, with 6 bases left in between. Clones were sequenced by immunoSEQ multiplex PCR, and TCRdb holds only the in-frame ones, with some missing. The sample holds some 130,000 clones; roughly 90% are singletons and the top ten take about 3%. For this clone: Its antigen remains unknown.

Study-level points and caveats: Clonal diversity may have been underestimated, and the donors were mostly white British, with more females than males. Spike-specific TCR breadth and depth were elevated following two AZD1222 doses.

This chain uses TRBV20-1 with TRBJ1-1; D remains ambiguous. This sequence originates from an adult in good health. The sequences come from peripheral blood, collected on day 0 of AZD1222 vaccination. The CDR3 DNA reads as TGCAGTGCTAGAGGACTTCCTGAAGCTTTCTTT. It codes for CSARGLPEAFF.